What follows describes a single T cell receptor beta chain. As yet, its antigen is unknown. PCR employed 60 Vbeta and 13 Jbeta primers. Produced via immunoSEQ multiplex PCR; TCRdb's table is partial and in-frame only. The sample carries 150,000 to 200,000 clones, about 70% recorded once. This sample is drawn from a study of cytomegalovirus exposure and HLA in healthy donors. Study-wide background: An earlier analysis identified 110 million or so unique TCR beta sequences in some 170 million T cells. Within the Caucasian-associated ancestry cluster were roughly 81% of the approximately 400 genotyped donors.

The germline V gene has CDR1 GTSNPN and CDR2 SVGIG (reference sequence). The V and J ends lost 1 base and 7 bases, in that order; junction bases with no gene match: 4. The CDR3 consists of 14 residues. Whole-study findings and limits: Because they were indistinguishable, some V segments, including TRBV6-2 and TRBV6-3, were excluded. In terms of immune exposure information, only CMV serostatus was available.

The sequencing sample was made of PBMCs. The TCR sequence derives from a woman aged 18-29 years in good health and CMV-seropositive. The chain combines TRBV30 with TRBJ2-2, with 9 bases lining up with TRBD2. The CDR3 DNA sequence: TGTGCCTGGAGTGCCGGGACTAGCAGCGGGGAGCTGTTTTTT. Its protein is CAWSAGTSSGELFF. Based on the CDR3 plus reference TRBV30 and TRBJ2-2, the full variable domain is SQTIHQWPATLVQPVGSPLSLECTVEGTSNPNLYWYRQAAGRGLQLLFYSVGIGQISSEVPQNLSASRPQDRQFILSSKKLLLSDSGFYLCAWSAGTSSGELFFGEGSRLTVL.